The rows below give T cell receptor beta chains drawn from one sample of a study of shared clonotypes between healthy human individuals. Sequencing was performed with immunoSEQ multiplex PCR; in TCRdb, only in-frame clones are kept and a portion is missing. The sample has 110,000 or so clones, about 70% seen once. The sample taken for sequencing was memory CD8+ T cells sorted from blood. The receptors stem from a young woman in good health. Both conserved end residues are part of each CDR3. The order of the fields is CDR3 protein, CDR3 DNA, V gene, clone size, CDR3 length, J gene, D gene. The D gene is left open where the match is weak. Clone size appears in some rows only: once, few, many, or a class for an expanded clone.

CDR3 protein: CASSLALGPSYEQYF
CDR3 DNA: TGTGCCAGCAGCTTAGCCCTGGGACCAAGCTACGAGCAGTACTTC
V gene: TRBV11-2
clone size: NA
CDR3 length: 15
J gene: TRBJ2-7
D gene: NA

CDR3 protein: CASSRQDLNEKLFF
CDR3 DNA: TGTGCCAGCAGCAGGCAGGACCTTAATGAAAAACTGTTTTTT
V gene: TRBV6-6
clone size: NA
CDR3 length: 14
J gene: TRBJ1-4
D gene: NA

CDR3 protein: CASSLETVINIQYF
CDR3 DNA: TGTGCCAGCAGCTTAGAGACAGTCATAAACATTCAGTACTTC
V gene: TRBV11-2
clone size: NA
CDR3 length: 14
J gene: TRBJ2-4
D gene: NA

CDR3 protein: CASSLAGGNDEQFF
CDR3 DNA: TGTGCCAGCAGCTTGGCGGGAGGTAACGATGAGCAGTTCTTC
V gene: TRBV6-1
clone size: NA
CDR3 length: 14
J gene: TRBJ2-1
D gene: TRBD2

CDR3 protein: CASSQDGDSSSYEQYF
CDR3 DNA: TGTGCCAGCAGCCAAGACGGGGACTCCAGCTCCTACGAGCAGTACTTC
V gene: TRBV4-2
clone size: NA
CDR3 length: 16
J gene: TRBJ2-7
D gene: NA

CDR3 protein: CASSLPSGGTDTQYF
CDR3 DNA: TGTGCCAGCAGCTTACCTAGCGGGGGCACAGATACGCAGTATTTT
V gene: TRBV7-8
clone size: NA
CDR3 length: 15
J gene: TRBJ2-3
D gene: TRBD2

CDR3 protein: CASSERAGVSHEQYF
CDR3 DNA: TGTGCCAGCAGTGAAAGGGCGGGAGTCTCCCACGAGCAGTACTTC
V gene: TRBV25-1
clone size: many
CDR3 length: 15
J gene: TRBJ2-7
D gene: TRBD2

CDR3 protein: CASRELQGAMGYYGYTF
CDR3 DNA: TGTGCCAGCAGGGAACTTCAGGGGGCGATGGGTTATTATGGCTACACCTTC
V gene: TRBV28
clone size: NA
CDR3 length: 17
J gene: TRBJ1-2
D gene: TRBD1

CDR3 protein: CSVEREPGTEAFF
CDR3 DNA: TGCAGCGTTGAAAGGGAGCCGGGGACTGAAGCTTTCTTT
V gene: TRBV29-1
clone size: many
CDR3 length: 13
J gene: TRBJ1-1
D gene: NA

CDR3 protein: CASSYAAQGSYEQYF
CDR3 DNA: TGTGCCAGCAGTTACGCAGCACAGGGGTCCTACGAGCAGTACTTC
V gene: TRBV6-5
clone size: many
CDR3 length: 15
J gene: TRBJ2-7
D gene: TRBD1

CDR3 protein: CASSLWAGENYGYTF
CDR3 DNA: TGTGCCAGCAGTTTATGGGCAGGGGAAAACTATGGCTACACCTTC
V gene: TRBV6-6
clone size: once
CDR3 length: 15
J gene: TRBJ1-2
D gene: NA